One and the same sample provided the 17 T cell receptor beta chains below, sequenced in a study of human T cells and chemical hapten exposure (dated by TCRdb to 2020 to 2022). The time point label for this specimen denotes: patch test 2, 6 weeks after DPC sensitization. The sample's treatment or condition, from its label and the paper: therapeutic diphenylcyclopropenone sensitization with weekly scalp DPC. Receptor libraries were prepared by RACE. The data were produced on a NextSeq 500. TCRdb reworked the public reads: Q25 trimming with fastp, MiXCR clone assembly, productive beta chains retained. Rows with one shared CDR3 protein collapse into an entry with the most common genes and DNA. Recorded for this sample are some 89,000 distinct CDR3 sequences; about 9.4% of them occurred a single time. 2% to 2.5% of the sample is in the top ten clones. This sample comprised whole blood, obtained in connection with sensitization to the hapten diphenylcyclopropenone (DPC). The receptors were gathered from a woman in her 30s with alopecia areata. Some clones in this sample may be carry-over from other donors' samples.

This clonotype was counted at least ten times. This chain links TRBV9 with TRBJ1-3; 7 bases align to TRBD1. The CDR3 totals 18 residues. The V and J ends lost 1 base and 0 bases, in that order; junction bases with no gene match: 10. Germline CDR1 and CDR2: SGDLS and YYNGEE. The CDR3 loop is CASSVHTQGMGSGNTIYF. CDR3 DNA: TGTGCCAGCAGCGTACACACACAGGGGATGGGCTCTGGAAACACCATATATTTT.

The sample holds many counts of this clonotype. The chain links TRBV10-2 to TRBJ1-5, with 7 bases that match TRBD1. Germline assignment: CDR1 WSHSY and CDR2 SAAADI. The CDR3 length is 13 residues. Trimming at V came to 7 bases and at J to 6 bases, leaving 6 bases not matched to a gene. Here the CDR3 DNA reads TGCGCCAGCAAGCAGGGGGAGGCTCAGCCCCAGCATTTT. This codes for CASKQGEAQPQHF.

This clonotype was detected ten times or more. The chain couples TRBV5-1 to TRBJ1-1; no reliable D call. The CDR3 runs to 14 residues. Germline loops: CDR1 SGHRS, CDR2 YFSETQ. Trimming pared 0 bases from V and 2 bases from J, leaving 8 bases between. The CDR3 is CASSLDSRNTEAFF. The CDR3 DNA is TGCGCCAGCAGCTTGGACAGCCGAAACACTGAAGCTTTCTTT.

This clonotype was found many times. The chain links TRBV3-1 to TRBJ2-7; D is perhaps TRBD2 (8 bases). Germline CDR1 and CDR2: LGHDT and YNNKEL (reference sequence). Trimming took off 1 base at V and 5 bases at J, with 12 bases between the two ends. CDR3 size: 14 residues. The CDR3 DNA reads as TGTGCCAGCAGCCAAGCGGGAGGGGGCCACGAGCAGTACTTC. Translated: CASSQAGGGHEQYF.

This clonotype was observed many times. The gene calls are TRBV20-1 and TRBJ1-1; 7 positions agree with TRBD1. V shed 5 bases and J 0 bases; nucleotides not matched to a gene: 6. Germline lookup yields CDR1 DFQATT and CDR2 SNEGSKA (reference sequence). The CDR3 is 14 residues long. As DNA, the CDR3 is TGCAGTGCTGTAACAGGGGCCTTGAACACTGAAGCTTTCTTT. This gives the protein CSAVTGALNTEAFF.

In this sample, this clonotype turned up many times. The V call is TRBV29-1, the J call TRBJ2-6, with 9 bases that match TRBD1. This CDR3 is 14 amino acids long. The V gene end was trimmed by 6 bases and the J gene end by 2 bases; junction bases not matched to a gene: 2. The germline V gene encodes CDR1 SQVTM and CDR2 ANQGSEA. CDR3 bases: TGCAGCGTCACAGGGGGCGCTGGGGCCAACGTCCTGACTTTC. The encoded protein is CSVTGGAGANVLTF.

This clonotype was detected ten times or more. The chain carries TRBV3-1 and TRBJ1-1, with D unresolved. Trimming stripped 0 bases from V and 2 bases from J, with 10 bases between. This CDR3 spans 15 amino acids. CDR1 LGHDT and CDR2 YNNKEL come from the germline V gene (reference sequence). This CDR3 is CASSQDRGRNTEAFF. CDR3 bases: TGTGCCAGCAGCCAAGACCGAGGCCGTAACACTGAAGCTTTCTTT.

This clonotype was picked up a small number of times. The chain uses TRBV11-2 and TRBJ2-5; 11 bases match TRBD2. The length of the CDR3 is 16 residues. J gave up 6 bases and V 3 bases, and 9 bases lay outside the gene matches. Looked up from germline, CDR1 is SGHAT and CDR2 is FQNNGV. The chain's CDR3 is CASSFVGSGREKTQYF. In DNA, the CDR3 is TGTGCCAGCAGCTTTGTTGGTAGCGGGAGGGAGAAGACCCAGTACTTC. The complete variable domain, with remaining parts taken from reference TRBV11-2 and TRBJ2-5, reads EAGVAQSPRYKIIEKRQSVAFWCNPISGHATLYWYQQILGQGPKLLIQFQNNGVVDDSQLPKDRFSAERLKGVDSTLKIQPAKLEDSAVYLCASSFVGSGREKTQYFGPGTRLLVL.

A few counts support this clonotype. CDR3 coding DNA: TGTGCCAGCTACAGGGTTGACTACACCTTC. As protein: CASYRVDYTF. The V gene is TRBV28, the J gene TRBJ1-2, with D possibly being TRBD1 (6 bases). V lost 8 bases and J 10 bases, leaving 11 bases between the germline ends. The CDR3 contains 10 residues. Germline CDR1 reads MDHEN; CDR2 reads SYDVKM.

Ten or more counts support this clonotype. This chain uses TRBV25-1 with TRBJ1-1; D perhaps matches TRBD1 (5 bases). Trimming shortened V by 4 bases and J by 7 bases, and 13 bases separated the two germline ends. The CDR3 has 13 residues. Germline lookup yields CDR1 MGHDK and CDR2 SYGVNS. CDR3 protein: CASSVTGRNEAFF. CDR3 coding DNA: TGTGCCAGCAGTGTAACAGGACGGAATGAAGCTTTCTTT.

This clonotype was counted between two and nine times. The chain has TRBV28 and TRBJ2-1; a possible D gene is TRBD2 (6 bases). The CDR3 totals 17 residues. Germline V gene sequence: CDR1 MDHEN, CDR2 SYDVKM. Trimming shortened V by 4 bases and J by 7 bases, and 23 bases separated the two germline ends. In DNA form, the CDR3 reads TGTGCCAGCAGTTCCCGGGACTCCTTACGGTGGCGGAATGAGCAGTTCTTC. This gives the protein CASSSRDSLRWRNEQFF.

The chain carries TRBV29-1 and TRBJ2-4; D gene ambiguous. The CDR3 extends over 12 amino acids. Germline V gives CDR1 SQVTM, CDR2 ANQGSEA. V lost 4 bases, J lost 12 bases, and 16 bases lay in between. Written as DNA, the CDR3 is TGCAGCGTTGGGCATCAACTGAGCCCTCAGTACTTC. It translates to CSVGHQLSPQYF.

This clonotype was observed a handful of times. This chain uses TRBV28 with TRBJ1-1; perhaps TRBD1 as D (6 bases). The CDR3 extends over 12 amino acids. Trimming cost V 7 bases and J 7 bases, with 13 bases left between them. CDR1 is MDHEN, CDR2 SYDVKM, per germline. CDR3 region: CASIIGGREAFF. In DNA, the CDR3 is TGTGCCAGCATAATAGGGGGGCGTGAAGCTTTCTTT.

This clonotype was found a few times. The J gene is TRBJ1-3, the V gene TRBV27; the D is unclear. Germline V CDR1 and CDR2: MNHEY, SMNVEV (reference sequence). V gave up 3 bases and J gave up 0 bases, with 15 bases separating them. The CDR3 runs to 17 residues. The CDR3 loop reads CASSFPPRHLSGNTIYF. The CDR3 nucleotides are TGTGCCAGCAGTTTTCCGCCCAGACACCTCTCTGGAAACACCATATATTTT.

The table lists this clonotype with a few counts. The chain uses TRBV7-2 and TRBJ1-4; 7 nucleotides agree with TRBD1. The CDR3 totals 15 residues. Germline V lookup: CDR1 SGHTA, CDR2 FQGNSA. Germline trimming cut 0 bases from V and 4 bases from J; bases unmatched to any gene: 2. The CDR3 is CASSLAGTVNEKLFF. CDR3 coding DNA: TGTGCCAGCAGCTTAGCGGGGACAGTTAATGAAAAACTGTTTTTT.

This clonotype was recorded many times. CDR3 region: CASSVNGGQETQYF. The CDR3 DNA follows: TGTGCCAGCAGCGTCAACGGGGGACAAGAGACCCAGTACTTC. The chain couples TRBV9 to TRBJ2-5; tentatively, D is TRBD2 (6 bases). The germline gives CDR1 SGDLS, CDR2 YYNGEE. The germline V and J ends were trimmed by 2 bases and 2 bases, with 10 bases remaining between them. The CDR3 is 14 amino acids.

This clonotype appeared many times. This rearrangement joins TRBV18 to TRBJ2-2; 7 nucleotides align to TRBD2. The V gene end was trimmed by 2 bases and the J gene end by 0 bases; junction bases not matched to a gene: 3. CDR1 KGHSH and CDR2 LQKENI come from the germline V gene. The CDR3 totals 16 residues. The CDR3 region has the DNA TGTGCCAGCTCACCAGGTAGCGGGTCGAACACCGGGGAGCTGTTTTTT. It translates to CASSPGSGSNTGELFF.